This TCR beta chain originates from a study of chemoradiotherapy in HPV16-positive cancers. Overall study: Two HPV16-positive patients' cells yielded candidate HPV-specific clones and common motifs. Study-wide findings and caveats: In HPV16-positive patients, HPV-responsive T-cell expansion tracked better recurrence-free survival. Non-HPV-specific T cells did not expand in tumors during treatment, whereas candidate HPV-specific clones and E7-related motifs did.

Over chemoradiotherapy, repertoires were sampled more than once. This clone turned up a few times. Its antigen is not known. Clones were sequenced by immunoSEQ multiplex PCR, and TCRdb holds only the in-frame ones, with some missing. The top ten clones hold 14% of a sample with 15,000 or so clones, 90% to 95% of them seen once. This clonotype was sampled from a human donor with HPV-associated anogenital cancer. This sample comprised blood, obtained from a patient who underwent chemoradiotherapy.

The CDR3 here is CASSTLAGGPTDTQYF. In DNA form, the CDR3 reads TGTGCCAGTAGTACTTTAGCGGGGGGGCCGACAGATACGCAGTATTTT. The chain couples TRBV19 to TRBJ2-3; 11 positions agree with TRBD2. The CDR3 covers 16 residues. CDR1 and CDR2 (germline): LNHDA, SQIVND (reference sequence). With 4 bases clipped from V and 3 bases from J, the junction kept 6 bases outside the gene matches. Supplemented by reference TRBV19 and TRBJ2-3, the full variable domain reads DGGITQSPKYLFRKEGQNVTLSCEQNLNHDAMYWYRQDPGQGLRLIYYSQIVNDFQKGDIAEGYSVSREKKESFPLTVTSAQKNPTAFYLCASSTLAGGPTDTQYFGPGTRLTVL.